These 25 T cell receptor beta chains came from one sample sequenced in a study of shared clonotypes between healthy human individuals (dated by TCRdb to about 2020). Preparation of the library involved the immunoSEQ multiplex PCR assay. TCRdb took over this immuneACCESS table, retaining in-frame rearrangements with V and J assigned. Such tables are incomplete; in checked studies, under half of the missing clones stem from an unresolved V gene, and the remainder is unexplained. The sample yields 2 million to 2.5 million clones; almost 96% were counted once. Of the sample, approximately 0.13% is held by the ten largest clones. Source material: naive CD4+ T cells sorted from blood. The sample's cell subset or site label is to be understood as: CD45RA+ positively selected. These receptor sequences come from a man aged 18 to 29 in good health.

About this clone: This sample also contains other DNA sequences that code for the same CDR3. The DNA of the CDR3 is TGCGCCAGCAGCTTGAGACAGTCAAACACTGAAGCTTTCTTT. Translated: CASSLRQSNTEAFF. The chain has TRBV5-1 and TRBJ1-1; D may be TRBD1 (5 bases). The CDR3 length is 14 residues. Between the trimmed V and J ends, which lost 1 base and 2 bases, there was a span of 9 bases. Germline CDR1 reads SGHRS; CDR2 reads YFSETQ.

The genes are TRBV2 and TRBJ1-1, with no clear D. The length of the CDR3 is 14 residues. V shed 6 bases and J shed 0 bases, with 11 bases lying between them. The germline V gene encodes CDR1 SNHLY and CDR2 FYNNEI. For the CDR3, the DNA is TGTGCCAGCAGGGGCGCCAGCCTGAACACTGAAGCTTTCTTT. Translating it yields CASRGASLNTEAFF.

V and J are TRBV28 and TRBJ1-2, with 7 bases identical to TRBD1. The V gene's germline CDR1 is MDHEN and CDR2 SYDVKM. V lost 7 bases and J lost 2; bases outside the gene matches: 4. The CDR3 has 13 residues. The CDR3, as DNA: TGTGCCAGCAACCTGGGACAGAACTATGGCTACACCTTC. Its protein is CASNLGQNYGYTF.

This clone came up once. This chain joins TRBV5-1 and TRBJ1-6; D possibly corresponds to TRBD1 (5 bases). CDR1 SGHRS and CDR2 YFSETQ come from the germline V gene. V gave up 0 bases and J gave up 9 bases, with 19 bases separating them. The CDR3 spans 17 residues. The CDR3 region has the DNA TGCGCCAGCAGCTTGGAGTCAGGGCCTAGTATCTCTTCACCCCTCCACTTT. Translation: CASSLESGPSISSPLHF.

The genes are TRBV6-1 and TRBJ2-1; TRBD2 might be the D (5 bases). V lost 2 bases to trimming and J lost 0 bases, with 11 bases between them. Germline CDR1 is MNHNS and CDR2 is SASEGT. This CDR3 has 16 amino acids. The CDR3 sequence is CASSERRLNSYNEQFF. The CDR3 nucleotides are TGTGCCAGCAGTGAAAGGAGGCTCAACTCCTACAATGAGCAGTTCTTC.

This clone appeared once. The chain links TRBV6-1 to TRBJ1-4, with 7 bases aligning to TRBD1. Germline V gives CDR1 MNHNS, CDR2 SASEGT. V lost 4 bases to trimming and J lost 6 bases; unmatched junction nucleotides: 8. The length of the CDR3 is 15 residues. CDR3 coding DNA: TGTGCCAGCAGTGGGTGGACAGGAGCGGATGAAAAACTGTTTTTT. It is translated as CASSGWTGADEKLFF.

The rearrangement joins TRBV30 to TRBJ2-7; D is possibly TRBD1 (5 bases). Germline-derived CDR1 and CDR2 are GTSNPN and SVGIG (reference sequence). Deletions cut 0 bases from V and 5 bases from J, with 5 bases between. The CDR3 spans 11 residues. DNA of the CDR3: TGTGCCTGGAGTGTACAGGACGAGCAGTACTTC. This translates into CAWSVQDEQYF.

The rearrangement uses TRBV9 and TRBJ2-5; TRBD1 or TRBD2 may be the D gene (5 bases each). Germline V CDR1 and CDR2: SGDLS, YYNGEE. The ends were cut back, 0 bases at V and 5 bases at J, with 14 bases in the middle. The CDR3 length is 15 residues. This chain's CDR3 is CASSVAPGSWETQYF. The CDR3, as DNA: TGTGCCAGCAGCGTAGCCCCAGGGAGTTGGGAGACCCAGTACTTC. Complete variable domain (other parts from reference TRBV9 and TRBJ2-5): DSGVTQTPKHLITATGQRVTLRCSPRSGDLSVYWYQQSLDQGLQFLIQYYNGEERAKGNILERFSAQQFPDLHSELNLSSLELGDSALYFCASSVAPGSWETQYFGPGTRLLVL.

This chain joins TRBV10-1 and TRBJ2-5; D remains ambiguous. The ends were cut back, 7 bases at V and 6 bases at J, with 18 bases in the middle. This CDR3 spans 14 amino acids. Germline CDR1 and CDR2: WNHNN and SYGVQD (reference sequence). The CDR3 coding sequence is TGCGCCAGCACCCAAGCCGGGTTCTCAAAGACCCAGTACTTC. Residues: CASTQAGFSKTQYF.

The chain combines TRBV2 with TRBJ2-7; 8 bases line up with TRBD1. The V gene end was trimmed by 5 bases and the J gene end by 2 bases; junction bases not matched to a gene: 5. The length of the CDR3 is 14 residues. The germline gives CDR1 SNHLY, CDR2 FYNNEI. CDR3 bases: TGTGCCAGCAGTACAGGGGGTTCAACCTACGAGCAGTACTTC. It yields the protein CASSTGGSTYEQYF.

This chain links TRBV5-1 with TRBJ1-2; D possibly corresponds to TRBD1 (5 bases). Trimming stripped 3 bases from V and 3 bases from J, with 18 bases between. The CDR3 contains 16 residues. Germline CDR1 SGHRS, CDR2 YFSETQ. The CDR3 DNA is TGCGCCAGCAGCTGGGATACCCTGTTGGGGGACTATGGCTACACCTTC. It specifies CASSWDTLLGDYGYTF.

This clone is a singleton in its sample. CDR3 nucleotides: TGCGCCAGCAGTGAGAGGGAGGGTCAGGAGCAGTACTTC. Translation: CASSEREGQEQYF. The V gene is TRBV10-2, the J gene TRBJ2-7; 7 bases are shared with TRBD2. CDR3 length: 13 residues. J lost 7 bases, V lost 2 bases, and 5 bases had no gene match. Germline V lookup: CDR1 WSHSY, CDR2 SAAADI.

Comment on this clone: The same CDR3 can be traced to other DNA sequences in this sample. CDR3 residues: CASTQGNYGYTF. The CDR3, as DNA: TGTGCCAGCACCCAGGGAAACTATGGCTACACCTTC. The gene calls are TRBV6-1 and TRBJ1-2; D might be TRBD1 (5 bases). V was trimmed by 7 bases and J by 2 bases, leaving 8 bases between them. In germline, CDR1 is MNHNS, CDR2 SASEGT. CDR3 length: 12 residues.

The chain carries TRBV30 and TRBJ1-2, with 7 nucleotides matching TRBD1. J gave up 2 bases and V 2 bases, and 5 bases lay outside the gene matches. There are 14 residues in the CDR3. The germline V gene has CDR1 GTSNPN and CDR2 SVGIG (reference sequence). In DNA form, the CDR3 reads TGTGCCTGGAGTCAACAGGGGCTAAACTATGGCTACACCTTC. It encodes CAWSQQGLNYGYTF.

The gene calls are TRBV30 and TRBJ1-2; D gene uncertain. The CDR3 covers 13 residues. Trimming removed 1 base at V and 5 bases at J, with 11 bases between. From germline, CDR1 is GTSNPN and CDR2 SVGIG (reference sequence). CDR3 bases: TGTGCCTGGAGTGGGTTACAGTCGTATGGCTACACCTTC. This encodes CAWSGLQSYGYTF.

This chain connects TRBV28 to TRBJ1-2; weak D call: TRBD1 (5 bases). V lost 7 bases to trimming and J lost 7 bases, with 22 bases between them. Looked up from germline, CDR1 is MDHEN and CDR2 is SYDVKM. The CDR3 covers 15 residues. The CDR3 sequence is CASTAPGPASIGYTF. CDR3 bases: TGTGCCAGCACCGCACCGGGGCCGGCCTCTATTGGCTACACCTTC.

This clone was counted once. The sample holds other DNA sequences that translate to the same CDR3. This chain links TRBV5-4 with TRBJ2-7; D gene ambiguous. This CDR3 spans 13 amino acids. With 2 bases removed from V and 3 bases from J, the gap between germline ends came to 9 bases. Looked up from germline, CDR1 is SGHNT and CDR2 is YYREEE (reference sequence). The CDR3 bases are TGTGCCAGCAGCTTAGTTGGTGGCTACGAGCAGTACTTC. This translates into CASSLVGGYEQYF.

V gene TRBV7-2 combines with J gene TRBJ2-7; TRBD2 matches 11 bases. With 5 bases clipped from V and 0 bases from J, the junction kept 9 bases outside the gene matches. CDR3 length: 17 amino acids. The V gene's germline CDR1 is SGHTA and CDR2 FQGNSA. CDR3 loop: CASSHISSGRLSYEQYF. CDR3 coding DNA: TGTGCCAGCAGCCATATCTCTAGCGGGAGGCTCTCCTACGAGCAGTACTTC.

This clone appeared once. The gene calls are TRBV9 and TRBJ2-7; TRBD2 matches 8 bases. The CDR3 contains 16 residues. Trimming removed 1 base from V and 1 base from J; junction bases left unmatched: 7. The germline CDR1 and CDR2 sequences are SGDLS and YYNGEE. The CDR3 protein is CASSVYGGAGSYEQYF. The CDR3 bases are TGTGCCAGCAGCGTATACGGGGGGGCCGGTTCCTACGAGCAGTACTTC.

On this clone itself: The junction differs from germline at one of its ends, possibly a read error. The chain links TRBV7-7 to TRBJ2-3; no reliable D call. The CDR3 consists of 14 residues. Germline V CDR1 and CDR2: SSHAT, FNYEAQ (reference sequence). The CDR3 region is CASSSSGPTDTQYF. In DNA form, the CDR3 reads TGTGCTAGCAGTTCTTCCGGGCCTACAGATACGCAGTATTTT.

The CDR3 region is CASSLRQGGNYGYTF. As DNA, the CDR3 is TGTGCCAGCAGCCTTAGACAGGGCGGTAACTATGGCTACACCTTC. The chain uses TRBV5-4 and TRBJ1-2, with TRBD1 matching over 7 bases. This CDR3 contains 15 residues. CDR1 SGHNT and CDR2 YYREEE come from the germline V gene (reference sequence). The V and J ends lost 4 bases and 1 base, in that order; junction bases with no gene match: 7.

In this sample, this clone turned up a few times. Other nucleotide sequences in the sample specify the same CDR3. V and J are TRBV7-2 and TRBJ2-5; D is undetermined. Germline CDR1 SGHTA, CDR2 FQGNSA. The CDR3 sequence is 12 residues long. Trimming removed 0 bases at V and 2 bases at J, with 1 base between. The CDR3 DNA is TGTGCCAGCAGCTTAGCGCAAGAGACCCAGTACTTC. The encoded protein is CASSLAQETQYF.

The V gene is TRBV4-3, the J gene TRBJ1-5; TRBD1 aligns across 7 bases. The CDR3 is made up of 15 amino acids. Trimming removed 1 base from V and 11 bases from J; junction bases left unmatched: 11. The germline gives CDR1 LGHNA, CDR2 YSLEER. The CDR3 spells CASSQGLTGSHTQHF. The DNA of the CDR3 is TGCGCCAGCAGCCAAGGGCTGACAGGGAGCCACACCCAGCATTTT.

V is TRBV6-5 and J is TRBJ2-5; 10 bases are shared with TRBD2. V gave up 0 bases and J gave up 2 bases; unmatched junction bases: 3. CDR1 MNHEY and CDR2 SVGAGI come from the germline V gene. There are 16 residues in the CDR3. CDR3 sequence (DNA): TGTGCCAGCAGTTACTCGAGGACTAGCGGACAAGAGACCCAGTACTTC. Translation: CASSYSRTSGQETQYF.

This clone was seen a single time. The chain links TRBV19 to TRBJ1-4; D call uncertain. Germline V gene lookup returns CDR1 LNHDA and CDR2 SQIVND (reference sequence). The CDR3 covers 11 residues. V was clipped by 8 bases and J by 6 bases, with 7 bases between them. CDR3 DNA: TGTGCCAGTGCCTCCTATGAAAAACTGTTTTTT. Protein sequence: CASASYEKLFF. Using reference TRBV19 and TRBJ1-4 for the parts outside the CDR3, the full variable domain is DGGITQSPKYLFRKEGQNVTLSCEQNLNHDAMYWYRQDPGQGLRLIYYSQIVNDFQKGDIAEGYSVSREKKESFPLTVTSAQKNPTAFYLCASASYEKLFFGSGTQLSVL.